The next 7 T cell receptor beta chains were all read from a single sample in a study of T cell responses to AZD1222 COVID-19 vaccine. The assay was immunoSEQ multiplex PCR, and TCRdb's table has in-frame clones only and misses some. The sample comprises about 140,000 clones, roughly 90% of which are singletons, and 4% to 5.5% rests with the top ten. This material consisted of peripheral blood, taken on day 0 of AZD1222 vaccination. Receptors were obtained from an adult in good health.

The CDR3 is CASSLGGSESYGYTF. Here the CDR3 DNA reads TGTGCCAGCAGCTTAGGAGGTTCAGAAAGCTATGGCTACACCTTC. J is TRBJ1-2 and V is TRBV7-9, with D unresolved. Trimming left V 1 base short and J 4 bases short, with 13 bases between. CDR1 and CDR2 from the germline V gene are SEHNR and FQNEAQ (reference sequence). This CDR3 is 15 amino acids long.

Only a few counts were recorded for this clone. The V and J genes are TRBV7-8 and TRBJ1-5; 8 bases align to TRBD1. The junction had 11 bases not matched to a gene; V was cut back by 5 bases and J by 5 bases. Looked up from germline, CDR1 is SGHVS and CDR2 is FQNEAQ. The CDR3 covers 16 residues. CDR3 amino acids: CASSKQVRGHDQPQHF. CDR3 DNA: TGTGCCAGCAGCAAACAGGTCAGGGGGCACGATCAGCCCCAGCATTTT. The variable domain in full, completed from reference TRBV7-8 and TRBJ1-5, reads GAGVSQSPRYKVAKRGQDVALRCDPISGHVSLFWYQQALGQGPEFLTYFQNEAQLDKSGLPSDRFFAERPEGSVSTLKIQRTQQEDSAVYLCASSKQVRGHDQPQHFGDGTRLSIL.

This CDR3 reads CASNPTVTDTQYF. The DNA of the CDR3 is TGTGCCAGCAACCCAACAGTGACAGATACGCAGTATTTT. The chain links TRBV12-3 or TRBV12-4 to TRBJ2-3; D ambiguous. This CDR3 is built from 13 residues. The V gene lost 7 bases and the J gene lost 3 bases, with 11 bases spanning the gap.

The chain combines TRBV7-8 with TRBJ1-3, with D unresolved. The CDR3 consists of 15 residues. The germline V gene has CDR1 SGHVS and CDR2 FQNEAQ. V dropped 1 base and J dropped 2 bases, with 9 bases sitting between them. The CDR3, as DNA: TGTGCCAGCAGCTTAGGATACCTTACTGGAAACACCATATATTTT. Translation: CASSLGYLTGNTIYF.

The chain has TRBV11-1 and TRBJ2-7; TRBD2 might be the D (5 bases). Trimming stripped 5 bases from V and 3 bases from J, with 11 bases between. The CDR3 sequence is 13 residues long. Germline CDR1 reads SGHAT; CDR2 reads FQDESV (reference sequence). CDR3 sequence reads: CASSATRLYEQYF. Written as DNA, the CDR3 is TGTGCCAGCAGCGCTACTAGGCTCTACGAGCAGTACTTC.

The CDR3 DNA reads TGTGCCAGCAGACGACGGATAGGGGATGGGGAGGATACGCAGTATTTT. Encoded protein: CASRRRIGDGEDTQYF. The J gene is TRBJ2-3, the V gene TRBV7-6; D may be TRBD1 or TRBD2 (5 bases each). The CDR3 is made up of 16 amino acids. With 6 bases removed from V and 6 bases from J, the gap between germline ends came to 22 bases. Germline-derived CDR1 and CDR2 are SGHVS and FNYEAQ. The full variable domain, its missing parts supplied by reference TRBV7-6 and TRBJ2-3, is GAGVSQSPRYKVTKRGQDVALRCDPISGHVSLYWYRQALGQGPEFLTYFNYEAQQDKSGLPNDRFSAERPEGSISTLTIQRTEQRDSAMYRCASRRRIGDGEDTQYFGPGTRLTVL.

The genes are TRBV7-6 and TRBJ2-1, with 10 bases that match TRBD1. V was pared by 0 bases and J by 12 bases, with 5 bases of the junction left unmatched. CDR1 SGHVS and CDR2 FNYEAQ come from the germline V gene. This CDR3 has 14 amino acids. CDR3 sequence (DNA): TGTGCCAGCAGCTTAGCTCGACAGGGGGCGACGCAGTTCTTC. Amino acid sequence: CASSLARQGATQFF. The full variable domain, rest sourced from reference TRBV7-6 and TRBJ2-1, is GAGVSQSPRYKVTKRGQDVALRCDPISGHVSLYWYRQALGQGPEFLTYFNYEAQQDKSGLPNDRFSAERPEGSISTLTIQRTEQRDSAMYRCASSLARQGATQFFGPGTRLTVL.